This paragraph covers one T cell receptor (beta chain) sequence. The specificity of this receptor is unknown. No much larger clone is present one base from it, and per-base qualities are unavailable. Hyperthyroidism patients were newly diagnosed, with disease duration under 2 months, and aged 18 to 65 years. Exclusion was applied to patients with uncontrolled infections, other autoimmune diseases, pregnancy or lactation. Diagnoses were based on clinical symptoms, serum thyroxine and TRAb, thyroid ultrasound and orbital computed tomography. For progressor patients, blood was drawn at the first diagnosis of hyperthyroidism, before any ophthalmopathy symptoms had appeared. PBMCs were separated from 10 ml of fresh peripheral blood using Ficoll-Paque density gradient centrifugation. Progressor patients were defined as those initially diagnosed with Graves' hyperthyroidism in whom ophthalmopathy developed during follow-up. Total RNA was extracted using Trizol reagent, and RNA quality was assessed on an Agilent 2100 Bioanalyzer.

This record comes from a study of T cells in Graves' hyperthyroidism and ophthalmopathy (dated by TCRdb to the late 2010s). Regarding the study in general: Peripheral blood was collected at initial diagnosis, before any treatment. According to the paper, TCR Vbeta CDR3 sequencing was carried out on over 130 peripheral blood samples, which came from fewer than 50 ophthalmopathy, around 75 hyperthyroidism and roughly 17 progressor patients. Once sampling was done, hyperthyroidism patients were given methimazole at a starting dose of 30 mg daily, whereas ophthalmopathy patients were given high-dose intravenous methylprednisolone. To identify distinguishing TCR V-J signatures, a discovery cohort of about a hundred patients was used, comprising 43 with Graves' ophthalmopathy and approximately 57 with stable Graves' hyperthyroidism. Prospective prediction of ophthalmopathy was tested in an independent validation cohort consisting of 18 hyperthyroidism patients and approximately 16 patients who later progressed to ophthalmopathy. The study also compared thyroid tissue and blood T-cell repertoires from roughly six Graves' hyperthyroidism patients. For training and testing, the 80 to 100 patients in the discovery cohort were randomly divided in a 7:3 ratio. Here is what the overall study found, with its caveats: A 13 V-J signature model separated ophthalmopathy from stable hyperthyroidism, with over 85% sensitivity and 81.08% specificity in cross-validation and 80%/75% in testing. In validation, the model predicted progression to ophthalmopathy a median of 6.5 months before onset, with over 55% sensitivity and 72.22% specificity. Most expanded thyroid clonotypes (frequency above 0.001) were also detected in blood, suggesting blood repertoires may reflect thyroid immune responses. No statistical method was used to set the sample size in advance, and investigators knew the group allocation.

The TCR beta CDR3 regions were amplified from the RNA transcripts. The first round of RT-PCR for the TCR CDR3 was performed with the HTBI primer set and the Qiagen OneStep RT-PCR kit. A second multiplex PCR round built the libraries, followed by size selection and purification. Sequencing of the libraries was done on an Illumina HiSeq2000 using paired-end 100 bp reads. Processing in the source paper ran as follows. SOAPnuke was used to process the raw data, with reads discarded if the reads contained adapters or uncalled bases, had a mean Phred below 15, or lacked an exact constant-primer or identifier match. High-quality paired reads were merged using COPE v1.2.5, and each unique nucleotide sequence was defined as a clonotype. MiTCR v1.1 was used to align the clonotypes against IMGT TRBV, TRBD and TRBJ reference segments. The analysis included only V-J combinations with a frequency above 0.0001, which together covered more than 98% of the repertoires. The TCS score was defined as the ratio of F50 (clonal expansion) to E x V (chaos), calculated using BLOSUM62-based TCRdist between CDR3 peptides within each V-J. Welch's t-statistics and random forest reduced around 520 V-J features to 13, which were used in a naive Bayes classifier (R e1071). TCRdb itself trimmed the public reads at Q25 with fastp, ran MiXCR and retained productive beta chains. Rows merge per CDR3 protein into single entries with the most common DNA and genes. These V and J calls derive from TCRdb rather than the authors' analysis. Within this sample are hundreds of thousands of distinct CDR3 sequences, with 15% to 20% of them counted one time only. The ten largest account for around 17% of the sample.

The junction shows trimming of 1 base on V and 5 bases on J, plus 18 bases between the germline ends. From cysteine to phenylalanine, the CDR3 is 16 amino acids long. The kept DNA is CDR3 alone, 48 bases in frame from the first base. As encoded in the germline V gene, CDR1 is SGHRS while CDR2 is YFSETQ. The clonotype was recovered from a woman between 50 and 59 years old with Graves' hyperthyroidism that later progressed to Graves' ophthalmopathy. The sequencing sample was made of blood. This chain joins TRBV5-1 to TRBJ2-5; a tentative D call is TRBD1 (5 bases match). This receptor carries the CDR3 CASSLMSVRAGETQYF. The DNA sequence reads TGCGCCAGCAGCTTGATGTCGGTCAGGGCTGGGGAGACCCAGTACTTC. With all but the CDR3 taken from the reference TRBV5-1 and TRBJ2-5 genes, the full variable domain is: KAGVTQTPRYLIKTRGQQVTLSCSPISGHRSVSWYQQTPGQGLQFLFEYFSETQRNKGNFPGRFSGRQFSNSRSEMNVSTLELGDSALYLCASSLMSVRAGETQYFGPGTRLLVL.